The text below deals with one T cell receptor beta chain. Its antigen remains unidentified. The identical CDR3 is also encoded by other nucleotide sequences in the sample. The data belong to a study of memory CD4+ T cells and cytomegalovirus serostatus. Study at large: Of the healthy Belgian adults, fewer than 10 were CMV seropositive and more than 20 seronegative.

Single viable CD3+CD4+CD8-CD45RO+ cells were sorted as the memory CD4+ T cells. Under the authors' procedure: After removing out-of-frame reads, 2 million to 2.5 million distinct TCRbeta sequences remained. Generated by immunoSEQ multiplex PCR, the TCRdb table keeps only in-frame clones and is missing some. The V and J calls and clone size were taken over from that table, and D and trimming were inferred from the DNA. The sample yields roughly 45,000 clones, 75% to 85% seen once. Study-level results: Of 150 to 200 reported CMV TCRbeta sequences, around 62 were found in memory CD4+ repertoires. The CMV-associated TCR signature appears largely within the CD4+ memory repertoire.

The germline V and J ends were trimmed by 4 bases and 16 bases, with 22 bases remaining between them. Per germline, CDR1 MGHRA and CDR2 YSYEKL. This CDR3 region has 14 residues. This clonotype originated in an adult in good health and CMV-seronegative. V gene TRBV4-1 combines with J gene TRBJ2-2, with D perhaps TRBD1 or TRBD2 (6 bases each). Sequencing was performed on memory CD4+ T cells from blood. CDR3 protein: CASSPLRGGGGQFF. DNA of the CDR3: TGCGCCAGCAGCCCCCTTCGGGGAGGAGGGGGACAGTTTTTT.